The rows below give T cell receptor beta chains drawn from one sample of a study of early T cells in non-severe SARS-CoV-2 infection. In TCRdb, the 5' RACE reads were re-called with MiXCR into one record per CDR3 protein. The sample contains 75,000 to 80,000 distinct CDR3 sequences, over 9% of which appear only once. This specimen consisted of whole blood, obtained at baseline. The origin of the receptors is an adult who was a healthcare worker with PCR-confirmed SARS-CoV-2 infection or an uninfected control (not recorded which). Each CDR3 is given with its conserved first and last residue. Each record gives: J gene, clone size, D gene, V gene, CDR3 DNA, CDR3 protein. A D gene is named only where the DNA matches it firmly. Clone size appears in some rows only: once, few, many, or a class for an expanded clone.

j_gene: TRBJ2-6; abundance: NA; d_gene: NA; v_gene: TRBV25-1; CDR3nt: TGTGCCAGCCGGGGGCCGGGGGCCAACGTCCTGACTTTC; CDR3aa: CASRGPGANVLTF
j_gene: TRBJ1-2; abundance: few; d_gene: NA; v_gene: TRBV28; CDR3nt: TGTGCCAGCAGGTCCGACAGCTACACCTTC; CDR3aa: CASRSDSYTF
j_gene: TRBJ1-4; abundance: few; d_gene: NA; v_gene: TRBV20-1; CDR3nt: TGCAGTGCTCTCAGGGAATCTAATGAAAAACTGTTTTTT; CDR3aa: CSALRESNEKLFF
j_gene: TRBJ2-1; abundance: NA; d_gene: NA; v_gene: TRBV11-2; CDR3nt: TGTGCCAGCAGCCCCCTCCCCAGGGACCGATTGGGGCAGTTCTTC; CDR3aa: CASSPLPRDRLGQFF
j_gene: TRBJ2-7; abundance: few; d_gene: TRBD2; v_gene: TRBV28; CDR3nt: TGTGCCAGCAGCCTCCCTGGGGGGGAGTACGAGCAGTACTTC; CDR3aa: CASSLPGGEYEQYF
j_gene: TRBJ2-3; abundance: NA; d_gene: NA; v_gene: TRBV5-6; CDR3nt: TGTGCCAGCAGCTTCGAAGCGGTGCATACAGATACGCAGTATTTT; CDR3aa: CASSFEAVHTDTQYF
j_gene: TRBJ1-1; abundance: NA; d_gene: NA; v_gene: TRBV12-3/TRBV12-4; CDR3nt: TGTGCCAGCAGTTCACGAGACAAGTCGGGGAACACTGAAGCTTTCTTT; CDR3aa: CASSSRDKSGNTEAFF
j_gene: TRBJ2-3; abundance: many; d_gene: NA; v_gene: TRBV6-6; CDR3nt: TGTGCCAGCAGTTACTCGGACACCACAGATACGCAGTATTTT; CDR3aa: CASSYSDTTDTQYF
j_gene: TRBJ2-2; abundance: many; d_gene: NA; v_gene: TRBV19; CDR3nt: TGTGCCAGTAGTTGGGCGGGGAGCTCGAACACCGGGGAGCTGTTTTTT; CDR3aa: CASSWAGSSNTGELFF
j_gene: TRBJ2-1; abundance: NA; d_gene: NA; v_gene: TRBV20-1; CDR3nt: TGCAGTGCTAGTTACGGGGAGACTGGTACCTACAATGAGCAGTTCTTC; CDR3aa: CSASYGETGTYNEQFF
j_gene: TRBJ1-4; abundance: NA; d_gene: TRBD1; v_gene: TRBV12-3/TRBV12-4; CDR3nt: TGTGCCAGCAGTTTATCCCACAGGGGGAATGAAAAACTGTTTTTT; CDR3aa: CASSLSHRGNEKLFF
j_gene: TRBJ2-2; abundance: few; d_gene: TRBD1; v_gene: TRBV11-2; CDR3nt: TGTGCCAGCAGCTTAGGACCGGGACAGGGAAGTGCCGGGGAGCTGTTTTTT; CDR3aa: CASSLGPGQGSAGELFF
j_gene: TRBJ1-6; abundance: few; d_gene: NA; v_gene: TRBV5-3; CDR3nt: TGTGCCAGAAGTTCCGGGGAGGGCCTAAATTCACCCCTCCACTTT; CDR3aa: CARSSGEGLNSPLHF
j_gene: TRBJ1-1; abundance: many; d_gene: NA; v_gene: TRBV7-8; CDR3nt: TGTGCCAGCAGCGCCAGCTACAACTCTGAAGCTTTCTTT; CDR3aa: CASSASYNSEAFF
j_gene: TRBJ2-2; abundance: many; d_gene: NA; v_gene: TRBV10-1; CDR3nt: TGCGCCAGCAGTGAAAAACCTACCTGGGACACCGGGGAGCTGTTTTTT; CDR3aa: CASSEKPTWDTGELFF
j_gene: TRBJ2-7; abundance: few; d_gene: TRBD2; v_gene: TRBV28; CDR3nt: TGTGCCAGCAGGCTCGGGGGGAGCTCCTACGAGCAGTACTTC; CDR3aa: CASRLGGSSYEQYF
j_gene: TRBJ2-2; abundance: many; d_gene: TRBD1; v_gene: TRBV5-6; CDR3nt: TGTGCCAGCAGCTACCGGACAGGGGTCACCGGGGAGCTGTTTTTT; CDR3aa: CASSYRTGVTGELFF
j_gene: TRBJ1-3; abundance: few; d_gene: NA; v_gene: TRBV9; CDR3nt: TGTGCCAGCAGCGTTACCGGCGGAAACACCATATATTTT; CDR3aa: CASSVTGGNTIYF
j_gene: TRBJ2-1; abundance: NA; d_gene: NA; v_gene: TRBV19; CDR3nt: TGTGCCAGTAGTGGTGTTAAGCGAAATGAGCAGTTCTTC; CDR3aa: CASSGVKRNEQFF
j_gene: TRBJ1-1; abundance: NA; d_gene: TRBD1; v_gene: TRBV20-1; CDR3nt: TGCAGTGCCACCGCTGGACAGGGGAACACTGAAGCTTTCTTT; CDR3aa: CSATAGQGNTEAFF
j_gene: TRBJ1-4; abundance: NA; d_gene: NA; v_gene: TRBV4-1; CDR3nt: TGCGCCAGCAGCCGAACTAACGGGAACAAGGAAGGCCCGGAAACTAATGAAAAACTGTTTTTT; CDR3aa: CASSRTNGNKEGPETNEKLFF
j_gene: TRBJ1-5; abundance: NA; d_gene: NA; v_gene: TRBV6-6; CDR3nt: TGTGCCAGCAATTCCAACCTAGCAGGGCAGCCCCAGCATTTT; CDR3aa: CASNSNLAGQPQHF
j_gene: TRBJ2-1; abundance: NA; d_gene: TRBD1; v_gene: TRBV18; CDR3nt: TGTGCCAGCTCACCGGGGACAGTCTACAATGAGCAGTTCTTC; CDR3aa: CASSPGTVYNEQFF
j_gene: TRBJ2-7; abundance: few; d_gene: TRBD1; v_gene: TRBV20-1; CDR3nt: TGCAGTGCTAGTCCGGGGACAGGGGCCTACGAGCAGTACTTC; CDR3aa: CSASPGTGAYEQYF
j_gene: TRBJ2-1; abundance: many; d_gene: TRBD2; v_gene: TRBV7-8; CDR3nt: TGTGCCAGCAGCTCCCTTTCTCGGGGGGGCTTTAATGAGCAGTTCTTC; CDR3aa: CASSSLSRGGFNEQFF
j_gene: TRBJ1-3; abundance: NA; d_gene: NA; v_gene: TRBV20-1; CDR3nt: TGCAGTGCTATAAGGCCTCTCTCTGGAAACACCATATATTTT; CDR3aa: CSAIRPLSGNTIYF
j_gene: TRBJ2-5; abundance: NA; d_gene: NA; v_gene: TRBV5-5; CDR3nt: TGTGCCAGCAGTTGGGAAAGTGAAGAGACCCAGTACTTC; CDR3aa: CASSWESEETQYF